This T cell receptor (beta chain) was captured by sequencing in a study of cytomegalovirus exposure and HLA in healthy donors. Remarks on this clone: Its antigen is currently unknown.

Trimming cost V 8 bases and J 7 bases; bases outside gene matches: 10. The CDR3 loop spans 13 amino acids. The germline V gene encodes CDR1 MNHEY and CDR2 SMNVEV (reference sequence). The PCR had 60 Vbeta and 13 Jbeta primers. Assay: immunoSEQ multiplex PCR; the TCRdb copy retains only in-frame clones and omits some. The sample gives roughly 150,000 clones, 75% of which show up once; over 1.2% is in the top ten. Study observations and caveats: Using the classifier, cytomegalovirus status was reportedly diagnosed with high specificity and sensitivity. In an earlier analysis, about 87% or about 30%: the productive usage of most TCR beta V segments. A later analysis appeared to link common viral pathogens to several of the most significant clusters.

Specimen: PBMCs. The chain has TRBV27 and TRBJ2-7; TRBD1 matches 8 bases. The sequence derives from a man younger than 35 in good health and CMV-seronegative. Here the CDR3 DNA reads TGTGCCAGCCGGGCGGACAGGGCGAGGGAGCAGTACTTC. Protein product: CASRADRAREQYF.